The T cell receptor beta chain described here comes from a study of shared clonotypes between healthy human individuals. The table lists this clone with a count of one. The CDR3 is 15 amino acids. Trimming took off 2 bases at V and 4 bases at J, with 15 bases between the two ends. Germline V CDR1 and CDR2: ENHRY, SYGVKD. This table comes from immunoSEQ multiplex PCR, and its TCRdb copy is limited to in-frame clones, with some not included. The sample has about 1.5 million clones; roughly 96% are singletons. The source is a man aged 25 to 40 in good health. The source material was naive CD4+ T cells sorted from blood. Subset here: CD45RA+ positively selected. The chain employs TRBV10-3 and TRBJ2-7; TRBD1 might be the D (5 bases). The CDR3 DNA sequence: TGTGCCATCAGTGAGCCAGGGAAGGCTAGTTACGAGCAGTACTTC. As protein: CAISEPGKASYEQYF.